The 23 T cell receptor beta chains below were found in one sample sequenced in a study of T cell responses to AZD1222 COVID-19 vaccine. Repertoires were generated with immunoSEQ multiplex PCR, while TCRdb's copy carries only in-frame clones and drops some. The sample records some 100,000 clones, 70% to 90% being singletons. Sequencing was performed on peripheral blood, taken on day 0 of AZD1222 vaccination. The origin of the receptors is an adult in good health.

J is TRBJ2-7 and V is TRBV5-1, with TRBD1 matching over 7 bases. Trimming at V came to 5 bases and at J to 6 bases, leaving 11 bases not matched to a gene. This CDR3 is built from 14 residues. The germline V gene encodes CDR1 SGHRS and CDR2 YFSETQ. The DNA for the CDR3 is TGCGCCAGCAGGGGAACCTCAGGGGGTCGCGAGCAGTACTTC. It codes for CASRGTSGGREQYF.

The chain combines TRBV19 with TRBJ2-7; 7 bases line up with TRBD2. V shed 5 bases and J 4 bases; nucleotides not matched to a gene: 5. The CDR3 covers 13 residues. Germline V gives CDR1 LNHDA, CDR2 SQIVND (reference sequence). CDR3: CASSLGGLYEQYF. DNA of the CDR3: TGTGCCAGTAGTTTGGGGGGGTTGTACGAGCAGTACTTC.

This chain uses TRBV19 with TRBJ1-3; no clear D. The CDR3 is made up of 13 amino acids. Between the trimmed V and J ends, which lost 3 bases and 0 bases, there was a span of 3 bases. Looked up from germline, CDR1 is LNHDA and CDR2 is SQIVND (reference sequence). CDR3 coding DNA: TGTGCCAGTAGTATGAGCTCTGGAAACACCATATATTTT. This sequence encodes CASSMSSGNTIYF. Drawing the rest from reference TRBV19 and TRBJ1-3, the complete variable domain is DGGITQSPKYLFRKEGQNVTLSCEQNLNHDAMYWYRQDPGQGLRLIYYSQIVNDFQKGDIAEGYSVSREKKESFPLTVTSAQKNPTAFYLCASSMSSGNTIYFGEGSWLTVV.

In this sample, this clone turned up a few times. V and J are TRBV29-1 and TRBJ1-1, with unresolved D. Deletions cut 7 bases from V and 0 bases from J, with 12 bases between. The CDR3 spans 13 residues. CDR1 SQVTM and CDR2 ANQGSEA come from the germline V gene. In DNA form, the CDR3 reads TGCAGCGCTTCCGGGGTCATGAACACTGAAGCTTTCTTT. Encoded protein: CSASGVMNTEAFF.

The DNA of the CDR3 is TGTGCCTGGAGTGTATGGTACAAAAGTAGTGAGCAGTTCTTC. This translates into CAWSVWYKSSEQFF. This chain joins TRBV30 and TRBJ2-1; no firm D call. The V end lost 0 bases, the J end lost 9 bases, and 15 bases lay between the germline ends. Germline assignment: CDR1 GTSNPN and CDR2 SVGIG (reference sequence). The CDR3 runs 14 residues.

The chain combines TRBV28 with TRBJ1-2; TRBD1 aligns across 7 bases. J lost 8 bases, V lost 1 base, and 16 bases had no gene match. Germline V CDR1 and CDR2: MDHEN, SYDVKM. This CDR3 is built from 17 residues. The CDR3 spells CASSLLPLGGQKKGYTF. The CDR3 bases are TGTGCCAGCAGTTTATTACCCCTAGGGGGACAGAAGAAGGGCTACACCTTC.

This clone counts as medium-sized (0.01 to 0.1%). The rearrangement uses TRBV4-1 and TRBJ1-6, with D perhaps TRBD1 (5 bases). Germline assignment: CDR1 MGHRA and CDR2 YSYEKL. This CDR3 spans 15 amino acids. Trimming took off 0 bases at V and 7 bases at J, with 10 bases between the two ends. The CDR3 is CASSQEDMWNSPLHF. The CDR3, as DNA: TGCGCCAGCAGCCAAGAGGACATGTGGAATTCACCCCTCCACTTT.

The chain joins TRBV2 to TRBJ1-2; 7 positions agree with TRBD1. After removal of 9 bases from V and 2 bases from J, the junction contained 0 bases not matched to a gene. Germline V gene sequence: CDR1 SNHLY, CDR2 FYNNEI. This CDR3 spans 11 amino acids. Written as DNA, the CDR3 is TGTGCCAGGACAGGGAACTATGGCTACACCTTC. Translating it yields CARTGNYGYTF.

The chain uses TRBV6-4 and TRBJ1-1, with TRBD1 matching over 7 bases. Trimming at V came to 2 bases and at J to 9 bases, leaving 6 bases not matched to a gene. The CDR3 spans 13 residues. In germline, CDR1 is MRHNA, CDR2 SNTAGT. CDR3 nucleotide sequence: TGTGCCAGCAGTGACGGTGAGACAGGGCAAGCTTTCTTT. It translates to CASSDGETGQAFF.

The rearrangement joins TRBV3-1 (or the pseudogene TRBV3-2) to TRBJ1-1; 10 positions match TRBD1. Germline V lookup: CDR1 LGHDT, CDR2 YNNKEL (reference sequence). The V gene end was trimmed by 3 bases and the J gene end by 4 bases; junction bases not matched to a gene: 5. The CDR3 runs 15 residues. CDR3 amino acids: CASSQGTGVVTEAFF. CDR3 coding DNA: TGTGCCAGCAGCCAGGGGACAGGGGTAGTCACTGAAGCTTTCTTT.

This clone was observed once. The J gene is TRBJ1-2, the V gene TRBV28; D is uncertain. Germline V gene lookup returns CDR1 MDHEN and CDR2 SYDVKM. The CDR3 has 12 amino acids. Deletions cut 5 bases from V and 5 bases from J, with 9 bases between. CDR3 sequence: CASSLAFYGYTF. In DNA, the CDR3 is TGTGCCAGCAGTCTCGCTTTTTATGGCTACACCTTC.

This clone was seen once. The V gene is TRBV7-2, the J gene TRBJ1-1; D gene unclear. The germline V gene encodes CDR1 SGHTA and CDR2 FQGNSA. The CDR3 totals 16 residues. V was cut by 1 base and J by 1 base, with 13 bases left in between. CDR3 in amino acids: CASSLVGLVQNTEAFF. As DNA, the CDR3 is TGTGCCAGCAGCTTAGTGGGGTTGGTCCAGAACACTGAAGCTTTCTTT.

This sequence joins TRBV7-8 and TRBJ2-5, with D perhaps given as TRBD1 or TRBD2 (5 bases each). Germline V lookup: CDR1 SGHVS, CDR2 FQNEAQ. Trimming stripped 1 base from V and 9 bases from J, with 12 bases between. The CDR3 contains 13 residues. CDR3 bases: TGTGCCAGCAGCTTAGAGGTGGGGACCCCCCAGTACTTC. The encoded protein is CASSLEVGTPQYF.

The chain uses TRBV11-3 and TRBJ1-1; 7 nucleotides align to TRBD1. Trimming took 5 bases from V and 3 from J; bases not matched to a gene: 12. Germline loops: CDR1 SGHNT, CDR2 YENEEA. The CDR3 runs to 16 residues. CDR3 nucleotide sequence: TGTGCCAGCAGCCCCCGGGGAGGGGGCTACGACACTGAAGCTTTCTTT. This sequence encodes CASSPRGGGYDTEAFF.

This clone was counted between two and nine times. This chain links TRBV6-1 with TRBJ1-2; no clear D. CDR1 and CDR2 from the germline V gene are MNHNS and SASEGT. The ends were cut back, 3 bases at V and 8 bases at J, with 10 bases in the middle. The CDR3 consists of 12 residues. CDR3 in amino acids: CASSDQDWGYTF. The DNA of the CDR3 is TGTGCCAGCAGTGATCAGGATTGGGGCTACACCTTC.

This clone has only one observation. The chain couples TRBV5-8 to TRBJ1-5; D is unclear. Germline V gene sequence: CDR1 SGHTS, CDR2 YDEGEE. Trimming left V 0 bases short and J 4 bases short, with 11 bases between. This CDR3 is 15 amino acids long. The CDR3 region is CASSLGFMGNQPQHF. In DNA form, the CDR3 reads TGTGCCAGCAGCTTGGGTTTCATGGGAAATCAGCCCCAGCATTTT.

V and J are TRBV5-1 and TRBJ2-3, with D perhaps matching TRBD1 (5 bases). The CDR3 loop spans 14 amino acids. CDR1 is SGHRS and CDR2 is YFSETQ in the germline V gene. V lost 5 bases and J 0 bases, leaving 10 bases between the germline ends. The CDR3 bases are TGCGCCAGCAGGAAACAGGATAGCACAGATACGCAGTATTTT. Encoded protein: CASRKQDSTDTQYF.

The chain joins TRBV28 to TRBJ1-1, with D hard to call. Looked up from germline, CDR1 is MDHEN and CDR2 is SYDVKM. There are 16 residues in the CDR3. Trimming left V 5 bases short and J 0 bases short, with 16 bases between. CDR3 amino acids: CASSPLSAVMNTEAFF. The CDR3 nucleotides are TGTGCCAGCAGTCCTTTAAGTGCGGTAATGAACACTGAAGCTTTCTTT. The full variable domain, its missing parts supplied by reference TRBV28 and TRBJ1-1, is DVKVTQSSRYLVKRTGEKVFLECVQDMDHENMFWYRQDPGLGLRLIYFSYDVKMKEKGDIPEGYSVSREKKERFSLILESASTNQTSMYLCASSPLSAVMNTEAFFGQGTRLTVV.

This rearrangement joins TRBV2 to TRBJ1-2; no definite D call. Germline-derived CDR1 and CDR2 are SNHLY and FYNNEI. The CDR3 totals 14 residues. V shed 6 bases and J shed 4 bases, with 15 bases lying between them. The CDR3: CASRGSALSYGYTF. CDR3 coding DNA: TGTGCCAGCAGGGGGTCAGCTCTTAGCTATGGCTACACCTTC. Based on the CDR3 plus reference TRBV2 and TRBJ1-2, the full variable domain is EPEVTQTPSHQVTQMGQEVILRCVPISNHLYFYWYRQILGQKVEFLVSFYNNEISEKSEIFDDQFSVERPDGSNFTLKIRSTKLEDSAMYFCASRGSALSYGYTFGSGTRLTVV.

This clone was recorded only once. The chain uses TRBV4-1 and TRBJ2-2; D ambiguous. CDR3 length: 17 residues. Trimming left V 0 bases short and J 0 bases short, with 11 bases between. Germline-derived CDR1 and CDR2 are MGHRA and YSYEKL. The CDR3 DNA sequence: TGCGCCAGCAGCCAAGATTTGGCAGGAGCGAACACCGGGGAGCTGTTTTTT. It specifies CASSQDLAGANTGELFF.

V usage is TRBV29-1 and J usage is TRBJ2-7; TRBD1 might be the D (6 bases). The germline V gene encodes CDR1 SQVTM and CDR2 ANQGSEA. This CDR3 spans 16 amino acids. The V end was cut by 3 bases, the J end by 2 bases, with 20 bases between. CDR3 nucleotides: TGCAGCGTTGATCATCCGGGACACCTTATTACCTACGAGCAGTACTTC. Translation gives CSVDHPGHLITYEQYF.

The J gene is TRBJ2-1, the V gene TRBV11-3; D remains unclear. Trimming removed 6 bases at V and 3 bases at J, with 6 bases between. Germline CDR1 is SGHNT and CDR2 is YENEEA. The CDR3 contains 12 residues. CDR3: CASRLGYNEQFF. The CDR3 DNA reads TGTGCCAGCAGGTTGGGCTACAATGAGCAGTTCTTC. The full variable domain, its missing parts supplied by reference TRBV11-3 and TRBJ2-1, is EAGVVQSPRYKIIEKKQPVAFWCNPISGHNTLYWYLQNLGQGPELLIRYENEEAVDDSQLPKDRFSAERLKGVDSTLKIQPAELGDSAVYLCASRLGYNEQFFGPGTRLTVL.

The chain recombines TRBV5-4 with TRBJ2-1; 10 bases agree with TRBD2. The CDR3 has 16 residues. The germline V gene has CDR1 SGHNT and CDR2 YYREEE (reference sequence). V lost 4 bases and J lost 4; bases outside the gene matches: 8. In DNA, the CDR3 is TGTGCCAGCAGCCCGGGTGGACTAGCGGAATACAATGAGCAGTTCTTC. This codes for CASSPGGLAEYNEQFF.